This T cell receptor (beta chain) was sequenced for a study of control samples from healthy donors and cancer patients. This CDR3 region has 11 residues. The V gene's germline CDR1 is SEHNR and CDR2 FQNEAQ (reference sequence). Trimming left V 5 bases short and J 7 bases short, with 8 bases between. The assay was immunoSEQ multiplex PCR, and TCRdb's table has in-frame clones only and misses some. The profile shows under 95,000 clones, more than 85% of them singletons. This chain joins TRBV7-9 and TRBJ1-2; D uncertain. Sequenced material: blood. This sequence was found in a woman in her twenties or thirties in good health. In DNA, the CDR3 is TGTGCCAGCAGCACTCGTCTTGGCTACACCTTC. This encodes CASSTRLGYTF.